This T cell receptor beta chain emerged from a study of blood T cell repertoires in COVID-19. Participant-given clinical history determined each cohort assignment. The length of the CDR3 is 14 residues. Here immunoSEQ multiplex PCR was the method, and the copy in TCRdb shows in-frame clones only, minus some. The repertoire includes around 300,000 clones, around 89% of them detected once, and under 3.5% sits in the top ten. This clonotype originated in a woman in her fifties or sixties who had recovered from COVID-19. The sample was PBMCs or T cells enriched from blood (not recorded which). The V gene is TRBV21-1, the J gene TRBJ1-1; the table calls TRBD1, which could not be checked here. TRBV21-1 is flagged as a pseudogene. DNA for the CDR3: TGTGCCACCAGCGGGGCAGCAGGGAACACTGAAGCTTTCTTT. This gives the protein CATSGAAGNTEAFF.